The sequence of this TCR beta chain was determined in a study of T cell repertoires in cytomegalovirus infection. Overall study context: Matching HLA type and CMV infection were both indicated by public TCR beta signatures. General study points: The ex vivo response was dominated by HLA-C-restricted CMV-specific TCR beta clonotypes. Summed frequency of shared TCR beta families picked out CMV carriers who also had the relevant HLA.

Only a few counts were recorded for this clonotype. The antigen remains undetermined. In TCRdb, the reads were re-called with MiXCR into one record per CDR3 protein. The table shows about 360,000 distinct CDR3 sequences, with roughly 18% occurring only once. Input material: PBMCs. The sequence was collected from a human donor in good health (CMV status not recorded). Some clones in this sample may be carry-over from other donors' samples.

This CDR3 reads CSARLTGALTYGYTF. The CDR3 DNA reads as TGCAGTGCTAGACTGACAGGGGCTTTAACCTATGGCTACACCTTC. V is TRBV20-1 and J is TRBJ1-2; 8 bases are a match to TRBD1. V was pared by 2 bases and J by 4 bases, with 9 bases of the junction left unmatched. The V gene's germline CDR1 is DFQATT and CDR2 SNEGSKA (reference sequence). This CDR3 has 15 amino acids.